This TCR beta chain was profiled in a study of CD8 T cells in ankylosing spondylitis. Whole-study results and caveats: Disease-linked clones bore a CD8+ phenotype, appearing relatively rarely in peripheral blood. Matched synovial fluid from ankylosing spondylitis patients was reported to be enriched for disease-linked clones. What appeared characteristic of ankylosing spondylitis blood was a TCR beta motif of eight highly homologous variants. Reactive arthritis synovial fluid and blood were previously reported to contain some motif variants.

The V gene's germline CDR1 is ENHRY and CDR2 SYGVKD. The CDR3 contains 17 residues. Trimming took 4 bases from V and 4 from J; bases not matched to a gene: 9. Regarding this clonotype: No antigen is known for it.

TCRdb re-derived calls from the 5' RACE reads in MiXCR, one entry per CDR3 protein. The data contain approximately 220,000 distinct CDR3 sequences, roughly 24% of them singletons. The sequence derives from a male donor with ankylosing spondylitis or in good health (not recorded which). The chain links TRBV10-3 to TRBJ2-5, with 13 bases identical to TRBD2. The sequenced sample was blood, either unsorted or a sorted T cell fraction (not recorded which). The CDR3 loop is CAISGGLAGSGGETQYF. The CDR3 coding sequence is TGTGCCATCAGTGGGGGACTAGCGGGAAGTGGAGGAGAGACCCAGTACTTC.